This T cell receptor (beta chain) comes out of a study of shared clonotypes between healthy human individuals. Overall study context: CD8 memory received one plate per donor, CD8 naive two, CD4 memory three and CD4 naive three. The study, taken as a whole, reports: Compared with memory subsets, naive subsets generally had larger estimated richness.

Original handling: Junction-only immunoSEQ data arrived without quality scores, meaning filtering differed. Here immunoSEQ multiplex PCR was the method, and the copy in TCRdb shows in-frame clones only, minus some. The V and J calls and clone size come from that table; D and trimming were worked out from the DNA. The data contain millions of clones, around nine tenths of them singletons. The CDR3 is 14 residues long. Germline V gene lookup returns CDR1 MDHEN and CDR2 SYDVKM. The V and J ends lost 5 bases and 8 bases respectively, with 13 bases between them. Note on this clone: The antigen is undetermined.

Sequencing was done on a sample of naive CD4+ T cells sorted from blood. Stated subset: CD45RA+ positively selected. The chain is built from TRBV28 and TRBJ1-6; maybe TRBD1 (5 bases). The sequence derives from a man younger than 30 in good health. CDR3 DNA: TGTGCCAGCAGTGCTGACAGATCCTATTCACCCCTCCACTTT. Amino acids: CASSADRSYSPLHF.